The text below deals with one T cell receptor beta chain. The record originates from a study of shared clonotypes between healthy human individuals. The table came from immunoSEQ multiplex PCR; TCRdb's copy has only in-frame clones and leaves some out. The sample records around 550,000 clones, roughly 95% being singletons. Naive CD8 cells were CD45RO-negative, positively selected for CCR7, excluding terminally differentiated effector memory CD45RA+ cells. Sequencing was done on a sample of naive CD8+ T cells sorted from blood. This clonotype originated in a woman aged 25 to 45 in good health.

CDR3: CASSLVGNTYEQYF. The DNA of the CDR3 is TGTGCCAGCAGTTTAGTAGGGAATACCTACGAGCAGTACTTC. V and J are TRBV27 and TRBJ2-7; D not resolved. This CDR3 region has 14 residues. In germline, CDR1 is MNHEY, CDR2 SMNVEV (reference sequence). Trimming stripped 2 bases from V and 2 bases from J, with 10 bases between.